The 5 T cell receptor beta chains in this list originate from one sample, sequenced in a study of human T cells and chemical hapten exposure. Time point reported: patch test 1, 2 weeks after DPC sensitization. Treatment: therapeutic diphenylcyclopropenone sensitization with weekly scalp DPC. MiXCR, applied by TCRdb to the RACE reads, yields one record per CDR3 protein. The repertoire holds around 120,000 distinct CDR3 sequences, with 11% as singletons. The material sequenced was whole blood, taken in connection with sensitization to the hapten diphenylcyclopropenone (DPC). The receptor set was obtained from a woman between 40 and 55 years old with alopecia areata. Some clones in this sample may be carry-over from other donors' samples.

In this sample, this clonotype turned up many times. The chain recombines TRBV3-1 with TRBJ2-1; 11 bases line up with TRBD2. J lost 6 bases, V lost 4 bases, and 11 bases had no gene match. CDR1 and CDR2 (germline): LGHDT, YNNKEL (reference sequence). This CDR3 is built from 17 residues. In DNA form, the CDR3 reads TGTGCCAGCAGCCTTCAAGGATTGCTAGCGGGGGGCAATGAGCAGTTCTTC. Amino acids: CASSLQGLLAGGNEQFF.

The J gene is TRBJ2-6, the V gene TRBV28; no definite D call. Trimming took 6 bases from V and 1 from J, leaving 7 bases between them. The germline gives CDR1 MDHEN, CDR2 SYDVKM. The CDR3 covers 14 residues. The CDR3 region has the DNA TGTGCCAGCAGACCGATATCTGGGGCCAACGTCCTGACTTTC. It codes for CASRPISGANVLTF.

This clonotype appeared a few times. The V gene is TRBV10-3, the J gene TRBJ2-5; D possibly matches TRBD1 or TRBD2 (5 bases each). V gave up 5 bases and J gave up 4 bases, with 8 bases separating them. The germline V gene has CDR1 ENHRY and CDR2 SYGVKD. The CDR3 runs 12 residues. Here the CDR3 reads CAISRDAETQYF. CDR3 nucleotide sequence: TGTGCCATCAGTAGGGACGCAGAGACCCAGTACTTC.

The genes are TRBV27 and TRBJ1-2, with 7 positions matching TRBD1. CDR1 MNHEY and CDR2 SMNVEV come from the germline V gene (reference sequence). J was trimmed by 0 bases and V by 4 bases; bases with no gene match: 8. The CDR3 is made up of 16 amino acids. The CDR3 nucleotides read TGTGCCAGCAGTTCCCCGACAGGGAAATCTAACTATGGCTACACCTTC. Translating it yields CASSSPTGKSNYGYTF.

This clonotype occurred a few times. The CDR3 DNA is TGCAGCGTTGAATTCGTAAAGGATGAGCAGTTCTTC. Its translation: CSVEFVKDEQFF. The chain links TRBV29-1 to TRBJ2-1; D is uncertain. The CDR3 sequence is 12 residues long. Between the trimmed V and J ends, which lost 2 bases and 8 bases, there was a span of 10 bases. Germline CDR1 SQVTM, CDR2 ANQGSEA.